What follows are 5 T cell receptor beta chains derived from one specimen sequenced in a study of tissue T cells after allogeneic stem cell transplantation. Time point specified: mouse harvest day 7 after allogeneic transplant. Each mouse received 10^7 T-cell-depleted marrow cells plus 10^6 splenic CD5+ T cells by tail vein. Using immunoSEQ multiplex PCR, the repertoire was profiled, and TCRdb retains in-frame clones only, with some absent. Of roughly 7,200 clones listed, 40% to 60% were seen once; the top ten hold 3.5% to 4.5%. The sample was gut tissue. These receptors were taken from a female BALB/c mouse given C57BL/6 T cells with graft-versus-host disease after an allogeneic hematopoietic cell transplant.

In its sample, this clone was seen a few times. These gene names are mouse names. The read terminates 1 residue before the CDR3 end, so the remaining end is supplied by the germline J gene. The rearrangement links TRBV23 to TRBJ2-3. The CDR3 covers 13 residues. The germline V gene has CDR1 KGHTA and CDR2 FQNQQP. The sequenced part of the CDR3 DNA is TGCTCCAGCAGTCCGGCTAGTGCAGAAACGCTGTAT. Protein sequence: CSSSPASAETLY. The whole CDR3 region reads CSSSPASAETLYF. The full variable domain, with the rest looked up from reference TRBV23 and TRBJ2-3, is DAAVTQKPRYLIKMKGQEAEMKCIPEKGHTAVFWYQQKQSKELKFLIYFQNQQPLDQIDMVKERFSAVCPSSSLCSLGIRTCEAEDSALYLCSSSPASAETLYFGSGTRLTVL.

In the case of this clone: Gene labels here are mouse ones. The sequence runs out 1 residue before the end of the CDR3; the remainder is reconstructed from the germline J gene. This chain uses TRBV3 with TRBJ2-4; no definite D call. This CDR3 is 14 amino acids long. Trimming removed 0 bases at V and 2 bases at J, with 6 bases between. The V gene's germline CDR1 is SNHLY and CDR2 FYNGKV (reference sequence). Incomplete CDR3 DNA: TGTGCCAGCAGCTTAGCTGGGTTTCAAAACACCTTGTAC. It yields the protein CASSLAGFQNTLY. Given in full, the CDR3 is CASSLAGFQNTLYF. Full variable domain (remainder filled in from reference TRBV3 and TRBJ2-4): GPKVLQIPSHQIIDMGQMVTLNCDPVSNHLYFYWYKQILGQQMEFLVNFYNGKVMEKSKLFKDQFSVERPDGSYFTLKIQPTALEDSAVYFCASSLAGFQNTLYFGAGTRLSVL.

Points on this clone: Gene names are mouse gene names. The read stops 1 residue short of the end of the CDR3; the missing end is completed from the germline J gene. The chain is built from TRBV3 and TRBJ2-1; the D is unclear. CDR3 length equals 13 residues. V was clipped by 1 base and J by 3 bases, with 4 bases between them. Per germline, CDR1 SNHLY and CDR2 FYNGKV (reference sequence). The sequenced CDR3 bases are TGTGCCAGCAGCTTAGGGGTCTATGCTGAGCAGTTC. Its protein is CASSLGVYAEQF. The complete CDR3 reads CASSLGVYAEQFF. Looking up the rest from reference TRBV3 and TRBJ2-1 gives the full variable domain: GPKVLQIPSHQIIDMGQMVTLNCDPVSNHLYFYWYKQILGQQMEFLVNFYNGKVMEKSKLFKDQFSVERPDGSYFTLKIQPTALEDSAVYFCASSLGVYAEQFFGPGTRLTVL.

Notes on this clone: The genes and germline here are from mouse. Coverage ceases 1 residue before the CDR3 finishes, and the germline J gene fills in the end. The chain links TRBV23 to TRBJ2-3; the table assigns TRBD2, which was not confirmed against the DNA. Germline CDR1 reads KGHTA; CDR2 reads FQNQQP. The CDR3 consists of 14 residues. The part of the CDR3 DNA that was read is TGCTCCAGCCTACTGGGGGGCGCTGCAGAAACGCTGTAT. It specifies CSSLLGGAAETLY. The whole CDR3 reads CSSLLGGAAETLYF.

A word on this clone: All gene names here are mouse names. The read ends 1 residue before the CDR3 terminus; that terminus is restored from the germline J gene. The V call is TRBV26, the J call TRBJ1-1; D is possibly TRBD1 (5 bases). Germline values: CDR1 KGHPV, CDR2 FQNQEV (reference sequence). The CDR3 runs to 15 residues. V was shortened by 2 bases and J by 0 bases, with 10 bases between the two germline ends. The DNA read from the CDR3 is TGTGCCAGCAGTCTGCCCGGGACCTCAAACACAGAAGTCTTC. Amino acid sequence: CASSLPGTSNTEVF. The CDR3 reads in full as CASSLPGTSNTEVFF.